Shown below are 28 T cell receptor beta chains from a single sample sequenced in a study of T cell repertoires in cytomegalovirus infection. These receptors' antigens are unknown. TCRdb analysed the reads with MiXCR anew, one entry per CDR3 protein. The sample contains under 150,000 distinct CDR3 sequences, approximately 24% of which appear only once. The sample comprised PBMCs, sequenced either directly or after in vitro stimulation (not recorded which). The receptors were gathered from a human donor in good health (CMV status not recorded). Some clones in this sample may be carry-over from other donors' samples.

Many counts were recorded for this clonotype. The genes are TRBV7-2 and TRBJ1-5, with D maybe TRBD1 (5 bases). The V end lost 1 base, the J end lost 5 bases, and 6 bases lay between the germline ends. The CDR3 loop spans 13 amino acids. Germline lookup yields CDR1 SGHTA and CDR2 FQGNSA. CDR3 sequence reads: CASSLEQDQPQHF. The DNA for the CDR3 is TGTGCCAGCAGCTTAGAACAGGATCAGCCCCAGCATTTT.

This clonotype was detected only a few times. The CDR3 region is CASKGGRAEQFF. CDR3 coding DNA: TGTGCCAGCAAAGGGGGGCGCGCTGAGCAGTTCTTC. This sequence joins TRBV2 and TRBJ2-1, with D perhaps being TRBD1 or TRBD2 (6 bases each). The germline V and J ends were trimmed by 7 bases and 9 bases, with 13 bases remaining between them. Germline V gene sequence: CDR1 SNHLY, CDR2 FYNNEI. The CDR3 contains 12 residues.

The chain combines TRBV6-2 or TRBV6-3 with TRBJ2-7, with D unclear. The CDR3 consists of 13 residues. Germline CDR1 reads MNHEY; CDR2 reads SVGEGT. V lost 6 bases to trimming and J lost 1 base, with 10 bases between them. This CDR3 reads CASSYTPSYEQYV. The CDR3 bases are TGTGCCAGCAGCTACACCCCGTCCTACGAGCAGTACGTC.

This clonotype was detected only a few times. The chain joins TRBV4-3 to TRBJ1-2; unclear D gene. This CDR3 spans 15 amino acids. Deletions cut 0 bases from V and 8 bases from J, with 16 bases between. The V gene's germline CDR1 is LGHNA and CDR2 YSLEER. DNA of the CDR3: TGCGCCAGCAGCCAAGATCTGACCCGGTATGGGGGCTACACCTTC. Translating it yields CASSQDLTRYGGYTF.

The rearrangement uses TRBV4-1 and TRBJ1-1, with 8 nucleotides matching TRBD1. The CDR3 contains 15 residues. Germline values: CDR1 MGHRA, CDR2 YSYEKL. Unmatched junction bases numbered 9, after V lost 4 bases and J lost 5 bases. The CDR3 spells CASSPRQGAVTEAFF. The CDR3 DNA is TGCGCCAGCAGCCCAAGGCAGGGGGCAGTTACTGAAGCTTTCTTT.

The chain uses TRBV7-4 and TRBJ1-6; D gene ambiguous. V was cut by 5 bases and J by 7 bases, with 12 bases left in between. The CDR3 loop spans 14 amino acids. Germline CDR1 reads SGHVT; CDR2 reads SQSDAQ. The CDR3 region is CASSHTRSNSPLHF. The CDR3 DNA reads TGTGCCAGCAGCCACACACGGTCGAATTCACCCCTCCACTTT.

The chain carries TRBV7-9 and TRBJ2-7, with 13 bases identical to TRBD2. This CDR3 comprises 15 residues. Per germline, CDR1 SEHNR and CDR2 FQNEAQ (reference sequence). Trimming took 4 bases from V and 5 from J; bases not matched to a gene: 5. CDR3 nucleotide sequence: TGTGCCAGCAGCTCCGGGACTAGCGGGATCAACGAGCAGTACGTC. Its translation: CASSSGTSGINEQYV.

CDR3 sequence: CASSDSDTGELFF. The CDR3 region has the DNA TGTGCCAGCAGTGACTCAGACACCGGGGAGCTGTTTTTT. The chain employs TRBV6-4 and TRBJ2-2; D unresolved. The germline V and J ends were trimmed by 0 bases and 3 bases, with 2 bases remaining between them. This CDR3 region has 13 residues. Germline V gene sequence: CDR1 MRHNA, CDR2 SNTAGT.

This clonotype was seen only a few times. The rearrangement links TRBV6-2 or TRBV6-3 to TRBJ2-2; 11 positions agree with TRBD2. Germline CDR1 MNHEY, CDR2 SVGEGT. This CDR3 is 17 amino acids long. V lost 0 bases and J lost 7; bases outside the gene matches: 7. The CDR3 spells CASSYSGTSGGHGELFF. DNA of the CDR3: TGTGCCAGCAGTTACTCCGGGACTAGCGGAGGGCACGGGGAGCTGTTTTTT.

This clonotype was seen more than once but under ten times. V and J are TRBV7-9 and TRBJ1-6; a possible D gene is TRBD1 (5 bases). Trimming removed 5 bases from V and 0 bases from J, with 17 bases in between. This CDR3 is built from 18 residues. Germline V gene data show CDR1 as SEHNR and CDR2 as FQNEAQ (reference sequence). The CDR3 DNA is TGTGCCAGCAGCCTCGGAACAGGCTTCAGCTCCTATAATTCACCCCTCCACTTT. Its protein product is CASSLGTGFSSYNSPLHF.

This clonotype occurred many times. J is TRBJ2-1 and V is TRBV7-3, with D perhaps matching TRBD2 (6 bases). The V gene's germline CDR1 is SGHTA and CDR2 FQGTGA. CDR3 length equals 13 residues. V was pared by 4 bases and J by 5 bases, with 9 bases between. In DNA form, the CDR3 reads TGTGCCAGCAGCTATTTAGCGGACAATGAGCAGTTCTTC. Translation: CASSYLADNEQFF.

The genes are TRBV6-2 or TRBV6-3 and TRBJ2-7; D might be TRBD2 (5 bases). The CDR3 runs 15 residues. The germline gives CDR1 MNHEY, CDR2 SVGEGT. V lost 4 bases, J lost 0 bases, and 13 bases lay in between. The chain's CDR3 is CASSWVGESSYEQYF. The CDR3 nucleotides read TGTGCCAGCAGTTGGGTTGGGGAGAGCTCCTACGAGCAGTACTTC.

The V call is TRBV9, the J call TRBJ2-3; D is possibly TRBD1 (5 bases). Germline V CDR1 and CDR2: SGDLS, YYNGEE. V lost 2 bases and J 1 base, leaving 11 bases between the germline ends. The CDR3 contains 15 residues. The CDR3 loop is CASSVDQTGTDTQYF. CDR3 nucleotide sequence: TGTGCCAGCAGCGTCGACCAGACAGGCACAGATACGCAGTATTTT.

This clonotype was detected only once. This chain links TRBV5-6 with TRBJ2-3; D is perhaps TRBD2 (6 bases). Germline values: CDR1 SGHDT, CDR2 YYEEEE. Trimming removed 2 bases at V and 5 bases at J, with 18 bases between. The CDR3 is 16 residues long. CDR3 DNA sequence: TGTGCCAGCAGCTTTTATTTGCGGGAAAACATAGATACGCAGTATTTT. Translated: CASSFYLRENIDTQYF.

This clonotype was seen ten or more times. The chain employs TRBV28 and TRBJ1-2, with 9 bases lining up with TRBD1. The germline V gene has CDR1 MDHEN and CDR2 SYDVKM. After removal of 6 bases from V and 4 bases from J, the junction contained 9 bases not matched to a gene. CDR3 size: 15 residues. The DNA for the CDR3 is TGTGCCAGCAGGTGGACAGGGGTTGCCTTCTATGGCTACACCTTC. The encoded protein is CASRWTGVAFYGYTF.

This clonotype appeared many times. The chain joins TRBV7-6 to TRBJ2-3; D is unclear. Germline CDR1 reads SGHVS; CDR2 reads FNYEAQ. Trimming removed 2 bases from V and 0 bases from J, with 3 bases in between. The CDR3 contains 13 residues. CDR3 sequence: CASSLLSTDTQYF. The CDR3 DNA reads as TGTGCCAGCAGCTTACTAAGCACAGATACGCAGTATTTT.

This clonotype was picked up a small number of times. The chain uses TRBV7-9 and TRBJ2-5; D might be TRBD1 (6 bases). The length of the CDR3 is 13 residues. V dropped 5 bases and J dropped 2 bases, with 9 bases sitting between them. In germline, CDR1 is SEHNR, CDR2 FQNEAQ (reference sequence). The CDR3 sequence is CASSVGQQETQYF. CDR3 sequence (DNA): TGTGCCAGCAGCGTGGGACAACAAGAGACCCAGTACTTC. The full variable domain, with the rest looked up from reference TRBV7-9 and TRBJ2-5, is DTGVSQNPRHKITKRGQNVTFRCDPISEHNRLYWYRQTLGQGPEFLTYFQNEAQLEKSRLLSDRFSAERPKGSFSTLEIQRTEQGDSAMYLCASSVGQQETQYFGPGTRLLVL.

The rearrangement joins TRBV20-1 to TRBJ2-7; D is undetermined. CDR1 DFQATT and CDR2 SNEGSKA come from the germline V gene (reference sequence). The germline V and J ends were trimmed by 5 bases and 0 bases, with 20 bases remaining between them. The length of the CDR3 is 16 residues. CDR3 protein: CSALILQPRSSYEQYF. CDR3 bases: TGCAGTGCTTTGATACTCCAACCCCGGAGCTCCTACGAGCAGTACTTC.

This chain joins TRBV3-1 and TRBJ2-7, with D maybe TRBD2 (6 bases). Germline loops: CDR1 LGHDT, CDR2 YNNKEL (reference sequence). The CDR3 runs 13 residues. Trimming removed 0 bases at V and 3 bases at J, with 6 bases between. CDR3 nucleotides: TGTGCCAGCAGCCAAGAGGGGGGCTACGAGCAGTACGTC. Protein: CASSQEGGYEQYV.

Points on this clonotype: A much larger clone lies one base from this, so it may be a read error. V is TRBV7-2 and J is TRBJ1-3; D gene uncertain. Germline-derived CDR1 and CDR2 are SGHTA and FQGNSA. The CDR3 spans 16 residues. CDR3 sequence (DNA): TGTGACAGCAGCGAGCGACCCTGGAGCTCTGGAAACACCATATATTTT. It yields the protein CDSSERPWSSGNTIYF.

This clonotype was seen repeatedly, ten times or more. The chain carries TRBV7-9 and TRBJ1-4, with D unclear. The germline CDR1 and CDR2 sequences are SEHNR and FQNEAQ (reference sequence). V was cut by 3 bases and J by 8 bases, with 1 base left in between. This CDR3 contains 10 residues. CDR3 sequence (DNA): TGTGCCAGCAGCTTGGAAAAACTGTTTTTT. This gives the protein CASSLEKLFF.

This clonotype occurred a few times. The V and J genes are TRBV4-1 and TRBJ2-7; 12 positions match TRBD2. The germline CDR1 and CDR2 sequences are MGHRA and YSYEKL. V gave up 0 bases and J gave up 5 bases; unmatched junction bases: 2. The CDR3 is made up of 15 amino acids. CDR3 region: CASSQDRLAGDEQYF. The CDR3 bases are TGCGCCAGCAGCCAAGATAGACTAGCGGGAGACGAGCAGTACTTC.

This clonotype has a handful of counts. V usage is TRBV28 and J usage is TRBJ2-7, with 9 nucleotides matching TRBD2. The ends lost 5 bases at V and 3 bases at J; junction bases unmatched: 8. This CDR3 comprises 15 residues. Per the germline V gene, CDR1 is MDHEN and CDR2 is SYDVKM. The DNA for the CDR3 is TGTGCCAGCAGTATGACTAGCGGAGTAATCTACGAGCAGTACTTC. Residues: CASSMTSGVIYEQYF.

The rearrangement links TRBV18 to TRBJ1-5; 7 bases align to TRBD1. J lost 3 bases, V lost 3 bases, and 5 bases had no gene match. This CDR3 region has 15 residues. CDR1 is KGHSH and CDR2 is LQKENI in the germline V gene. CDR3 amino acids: CASSPGQSNNQPQHF. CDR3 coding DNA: TGTGCCAGCTCACCGGGACAGAGCAACAATCAGCCCCAGCATTTT.

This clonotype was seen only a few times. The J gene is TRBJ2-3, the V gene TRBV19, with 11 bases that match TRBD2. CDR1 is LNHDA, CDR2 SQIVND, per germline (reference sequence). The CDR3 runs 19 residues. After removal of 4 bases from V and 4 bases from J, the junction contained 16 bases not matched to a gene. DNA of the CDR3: TGTGCCAGTAGTACGGTCCGGGGGAGAACTAGCGGGAGACCAGATACGCAGTATTTT. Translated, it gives CASSTVRGRTSGRPDTQYF. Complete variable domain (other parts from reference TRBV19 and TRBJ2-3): DGGITQSPKYLFRKEGQNVTLSCEQNLNHDAMYWYRQDPGQGLRLIYYSQIVNDFQKGDIAEGYSVSREKKESFPLTVTSAQKNPTAFYLCASSTVRGRTSGRPDTQYFGPGTRLTVL.

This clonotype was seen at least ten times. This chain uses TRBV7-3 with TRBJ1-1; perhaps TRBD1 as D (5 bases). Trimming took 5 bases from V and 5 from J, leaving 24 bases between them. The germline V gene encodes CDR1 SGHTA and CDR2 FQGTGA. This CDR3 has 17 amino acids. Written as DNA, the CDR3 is TGTGCCAGCAGCCTTGCGAGTTGGGGCCAGCGATGGACTGAAGCTTTCTTT. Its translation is CASSLASWGQRWTEAFF. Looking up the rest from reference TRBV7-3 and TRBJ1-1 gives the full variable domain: GAGVSQTPSNKVTEKGKYVELRCDPISGHTALYWYRQSLGQGPEFLIYFQGTGAADDSGLPNDRFFAVRPEGSVSTLKIQRTERGDSAVYLCASSLASWGQRWTEAFFGQGTRLTVV.

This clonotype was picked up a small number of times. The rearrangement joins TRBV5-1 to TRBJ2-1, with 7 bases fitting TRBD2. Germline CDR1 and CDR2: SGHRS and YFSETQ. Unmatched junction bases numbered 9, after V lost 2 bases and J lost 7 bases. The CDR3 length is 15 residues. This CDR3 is CASSFGLEPQNEQFF. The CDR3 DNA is TGCGCCAGCAGCTTCGGACTAGAGCCCCAAAATGAGCAGTTCTTC.

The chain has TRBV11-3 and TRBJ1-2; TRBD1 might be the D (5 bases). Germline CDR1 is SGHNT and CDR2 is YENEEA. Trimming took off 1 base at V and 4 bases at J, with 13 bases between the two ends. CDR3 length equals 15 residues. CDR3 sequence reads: CASSLAPTGRYGYTF. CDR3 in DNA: TGTGCCAGCAGCTTAGCCCCCACAGGACGCTATGGCTACACCTTC. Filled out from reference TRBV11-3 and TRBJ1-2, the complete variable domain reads EAGVVQSPRYKIIEKKQPVAFWCNPISGHNTLYWYLQNLGQGPELLIRYENEEAVDDSQLPKDRFSAERLKGVDSTLKIQPAELGDSAVYLCASSLAPTGRYGYTFGSGTRLTVV.